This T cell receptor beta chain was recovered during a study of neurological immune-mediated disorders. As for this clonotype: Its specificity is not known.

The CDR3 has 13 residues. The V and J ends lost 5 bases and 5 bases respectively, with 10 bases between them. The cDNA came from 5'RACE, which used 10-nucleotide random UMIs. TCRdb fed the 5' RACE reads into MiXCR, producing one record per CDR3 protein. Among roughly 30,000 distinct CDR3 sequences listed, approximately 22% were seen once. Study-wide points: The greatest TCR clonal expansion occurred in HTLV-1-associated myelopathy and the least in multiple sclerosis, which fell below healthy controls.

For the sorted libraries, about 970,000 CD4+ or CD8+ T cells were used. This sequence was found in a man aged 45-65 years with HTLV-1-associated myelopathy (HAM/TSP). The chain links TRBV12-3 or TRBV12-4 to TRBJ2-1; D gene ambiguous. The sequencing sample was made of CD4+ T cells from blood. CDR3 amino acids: CASSLQRDNEQFF. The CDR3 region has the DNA TGTGCCAGCAGTCTTCAGAGAGACAATGAGCAGTTCTTC.